Each of the 32 T cell receptor beta chains below was sequenced from the same sample in a study of T cell responses to AZD1222 COVID-19 vaccine. Sequencing used immunoSEQ multiplex PCR; TCRdb keeps in-frame clones, though not all of them. The sample consists of fewer than 95,000 clones, approximately 90% of them appearing once. The source was peripheral blood, collected 28 days after the second AZD1222 dose. These receptors all stem from an adult who received the AZD1222 COVID-19 vaccine.

This clone was observed a single time. The chain employs TRBV28 and TRBJ1-1; no clear D gene. Between the trimmed V and J ends, which lost 3 bases and 3 bases, there was a span of 5 bases. Germline-derived CDR1 and CDR2 are MDHEN and SYDVKM. CDR3 size: 12 residues. The CDR3 reads CASSFGDTEAFF. CDR3 bases: TGTGCCAGCAGTTTTGGTGACACTGAAGCTTTCTTT.

CDR3 DNA: TGTGCCAGCAGAGATGTCAGACGCACAGATACGCAGTATTTT. Translating it yields CASRDVRRTDTQYF. The genes are TRBV28 and TRBJ2-3; D is unresolved. The CDR3 is 14 residues long. Germline V lookup: CDR1 MDHEN, CDR2 SYDVKM. Trimming took 6 bases from V and 1 from J, leaving 11 bases between them.

The chain couples TRBV30 to TRBJ2-7; D perhaps matches TRBD1 (5 bases). Germline CDR1 reads GTSNPN; CDR2 reads SVGIG (reference sequence). V dropped 3 bases and J dropped 1 base, with 13 bases sitting between them. This CDR3 has 14 amino acids. The CDR3 DNA reads as TGTGCCTGGAGCGGACAAAAGTGGTCCTACGAGCAGTACTTC. This gives the protein CAWSGQKWSYEQYF.

The CDR3 loop is CASSYQGLAGGNEQFF. CDR3 nucleotides: TGTGCCAGCAGCTACCAGGGACTAGCGGGAGGGAATGAGCAGTTCTTC. This chain uses TRBV7-3 with TRBJ2-1; 16 nucleotides agree with TRBD2. From germline, CDR1 is SGHTA and CDR2 FQGTGA. This CDR3 has 16 amino acids. Losses at the gene ends were 4 bases for V and 7 bases for J; bases not matched to a gene: 4.

The chain uses TRBV19 and TRBJ1-2; D not certain. The germline CDR1 and CDR2 sequences are LNHDA and SQIVND (reference sequence). V gave up 8 bases and J gave up 4 bases, with 11 bases separating them. CDR3 size: 12 residues. CDR3 amino acids: CASHTDLYGYTF. CDR3 sequence (DNA): TGTGCCAGTCATACCGACCTCTATGGCTACACCTTC.

This chain connects TRBV5-1 to TRBJ2-6; TRBD2 matches 8 bases. V lost 3 bases to trimming and J lost 0 bases; unmatched junction nucleotides: 11. CDR3 length: 19 amino acids. Germline V lookup: CDR1 SGHRS, CDR2 YFSETQ. The chain's CDR3 is CASSSGASGPSSGANVLTF. The CDR3 DNA sequence: TGCGCCAGCAGCTCTGGAGCTAGCGGGCCCAGCTCTGGGGCCAACGTCCTGACTTTC.

This sequence joins TRBV20-1 and TRBJ2-7; D not resolved. CDR1 DFQATT and CDR2 SNEGSKA come from the germline V gene (reference sequence). The CDR3 length is 13 residues. V lost 3 bases to trimming and J lost 6 bases, with 15 bases between them. The CDR3 DNA follows: TGCAGTGCTAGTAGTGGTTCCCCGTCCGAGCAGTACTTC. This codes for CSASSGSPSEQYF.

J is TRBJ1-5 and V is TRBV10-3; no reliable D call. V lost 3 bases and J lost 6, with 15 bases in between. The V gene's germline CDR1 is ENHRY and CDR2 SYGVKD. This CDR3 has 15 amino acids. CDR3 region: CAISDRSTVSQPQHF. The CDR3 region has the DNA TGTGCCATCAGTGACAGGTCCACGGTTAGTCAGCCCCAGCATTTT.

The J gene is TRBJ1-2, the V gene TRBV12-3 or TRBV12-4; D ambiguous. This CDR3 comprises 12 residues. V dropped 3 bases and J dropped 14 bases, with 16 bases sitting between them. CDR3 coding DNA: TGTGCCAGCAGTTTGACACAGCTTCGTGTGACCTTC. This gives the protein CASSLTQLRVTF.

This clone was seen more than once but under ten times. This rearrangement joins TRBV24-1 to TRBJ1-5, with 7 bases that match TRBD1. J was trimmed by 2 bases and V by 12 bases; bases with no gene match: 9. Germline CDR1 KGHDR, CDR2 SFDVKD. The CDR3 is made up of 14 amino acids. The CDR3: CASSGGGGNQPQHF. CDR3 nucleotide sequence: TGTGCCTCATCAGGGGGGGGTGGCAATCAGCCCCAGCATTTT.

The genes are TRBV6-1 and TRBJ2-7, with D possibly being TRBD2 (5 bases). Germline loops: CDR1 MNHNS, CDR2 SASEGT. The CDR3 consists of 12 residues. Trimming took 3 bases from V and 5 from J, leaving 8 bases between them. CDR3 region: CASSDGLNEQYF. The CDR3 DNA sequence: TGTGCCAGCAGTGACGGACTTAACGAGCAGTACTTC.

J is TRBJ2-3 and V is TRBV6-5; D remains ambiguous. This CDR3 has 13 amino acids. V lost 8 bases and J lost 0, with 9 bases in between. Per the germline V gene, CDR1 is MNHEY and CDR2 is SVGAGI. The CDR3 DNA reads TGTGCCAGCTTAGCTCCTAGCACAGATACGCAGTATTTT. The encoded protein is CASLAPSTDTQYF.

CDR3 DNA sequence: TGTGCCAGCAGCTCGGACAGTAGGGAAAAACTGTTTTTT. Translating it yields CASSSDSREKLFF. The chain combines TRBV7-2 with TRBJ1-4, with D maybe TRBD1 (6 bases). V dropped 4 bases and J dropped 8 bases, with 11 bases sitting between them. The CDR3 totals 13 residues. The V gene's germline CDR1 is SGHTA and CDR2 FQGNSA.

This clone was observed once. The V call is TRBV15, the J call TRBJ1-3, with a tentative D call TRBD1 (5 bases). V was shortened by 0 bases and J by 1 base, with 10 bases between the two germline ends. The CDR3 is 16 residues long. The germline V gene encodes CDR1 LNHNV and CDR2 YYDKDF (reference sequence). The CDR3 DNA sequence: TGTGCCACCAGCAGAGATAGGTCAGGGTCTGGAAACACCATATATTTT. Translation: CATSRDRSGSGNTIYF. The variable domain in full, completed from reference TRBV15 and TRBJ1-3, reads DAMVIQNPRYQVTQFGKPVTLSCSQTLNHNVMYWYQQKSSQAPKLLFHYYDKDFNNEADTPDNFQSRRPNTSFCFLDIRSPGLGDTAMYLCATSRDRSGSGNTIYFGEGSWLTVV.

V and J are TRBV5-1 and TRBJ2-7; D is perhaps TRBD2 (5 bases). V was trimmed by 1 base and J by 3 bases, leaving 11 bases between them. CDR3 size: 14 residues. From germline, CDR1 is SGHRS and CDR2 YFSETQ. The CDR3 here is CASSLSGNSYEQYF. The CDR3 DNA sequence: TGCGCCAGCAGCTTGTCCGGGAATAGCTACGAGCAGTACTTC.

This sequence joins TRBV5-4 and TRBJ1-6, with D possibly matching TRBD1 (6 bases). The CDR3 sequence is 15 residues long. Trimming left V 3 bases short and J 10 bases short, with 17 bases between. Per germline, CDR1 SGHNT and CDR2 YYREEE (reference sequence). The CDR3, as DNA: TGTGCCAGCAGCTCTACAGGGCAAGTAGACTCACCCCTCCACTTT. Translated, it gives CASSSTGQVDSPLHF.

The V and J genes are TRBV4-1 and TRBJ1-2; TRBD1 matches at 7 bases. J gave up 4 bases and V 2 bases, and 7 bases lay outside the gene matches. The germline CDR1 and CDR2 sequences are MGHRA and YSYEKL. This CDR3 comprises 15 residues. CDR3 loop: CASSQRQGEIYGYTF. DNA of the CDR3: TGCGCCAGCAGCCAACGACAGGGCGAAATCTATGGCTACACCTTC.

The chain joins TRBV2 to TRBJ2-1; 11 positions agree with TRBD2. The V gene's germline CDR1 is SNHLY and CDR2 FYNNEI. The CDR3 consists of 15 residues. Trimming removed 7 bases from V and 6 bases from J; junction bases left unmatched: 8. The CDR3 is CASTAALAGVNEQFF. DNA for the CDR3: TGTGCCAGCACCGCGGCACTAGCGGGAGTCAATGAGCAGTTCTTC.

The chain joins TRBV7-9 to TRBJ1-2; D remains unclear. The CDR3 length is 14 residues. Germline V gives CDR1 SEHNR, CDR2 FQNEAQ (reference sequence). The V end was cut by 2 bases, the J end by 9 bases, with 16 bases between. CDR3 in amino acids: CASSLNVQRDSYTF. DNA for the CDR3: TGTGCCAGCAGCTTAAATGTTCAGAGGGATAGCTACACCTTC.

This chain connects TRBV6-2 or TRBV6-3 to TRBJ2-7; 10 bases are a match to TRBD2. Trimming cost V 4 bases and J 12 bases; bases outside gene matches: 9. This CDR3 spans 13 amino acids. Germline CDR1 reads MNHEY; CDR2 reads SVGEGT. CDR3 sequence reads: CASSWGGAGGSYF. In DNA form, the CDR3 reads TGTGCCAGCAGTTGGGGAGGAGCGGGAGGGTCGTACTTC.

This chain links TRBV9 with TRBJ1-2; D call uncertain. This CDR3 comprises 16 residues. Trimming took 0 bases from V and 2 from J, leaving 14 bases between them. Germline CDR1 reads SGDLS; CDR2 reads YYNGEE. This CDR3 is CASSVGPGWGNYGYTF. The CDR3, as DNA: TGTGCCAGCAGCGTAGGTCCAGGATGGGGAAACTATGGCTACACCTTC. Full variable domain (remainder filled in from reference TRBV9 and TRBJ1-2): DSGVTQTPKHLITATGQRVTLRCSPRSGDLSVYWYQQSLDQGLQFLIQYYNGEERAKGNILERFSAQQFPDLHSELNLSSLELGDSALYFCASSVGPGWGNYGYTFGSGTRLTVV.

This clone was observed once. The CDR3 spells CASSVVGTTDTQYF. The CDR3 bases are TGTGCCAGCAGCGTAGTGGGTACCACAGATACGCAGTATTTT. J is TRBJ2-3 and V is TRBV9; D not certain. CDR3 length: 14 amino acids. Between the trimmed V and J ends, which lost 0 bases and 2 bases, there was a span of 7 bases. CDR1 and CDR2 from the germline V gene are SGDLS and YYNGEE.

In this sample, this clone turned up once. J is TRBJ1-1 and V is TRBV9; 8 bases are a match to TRBD1. The CDR3 sequence is 14 residues long. The junction had 4 bases not matched to a gene; V was cut back by 3 bases and J by 3 bases. Per the germline V gene, CDR1 is SGDLS and CDR2 is YYNGEE. The CDR3 coding sequence is TGTGCCAGCAGCGCAAACAGGGGGGACACTGAAGCTTTCTTT. It yields the protein CASSANRGDTEAFF. Together with reference TRBV9 and TRBJ1-1, the CDR3 gives the full variable domain: DSGVTQTPKHLITATGQRVTLRCSPRSGDLSVYWYQQSLDQGLQFLIQYYNGEERAKGNILERFSAQQFPDLHSELNLSSLELGDSALYFCASSANRGDTEAFFGQGTRLTVV.

V usage is TRBV24-1 and J usage is TRBJ2-1, with TRBD1 matching over 12 bases. V lost 9 bases to trimming and J lost 0 bases; unmatched junction nucleotides: 14. The CDR3 sequence is 19 residues long. Germline V lookup: CDR1 KGHDR, CDR2 SFDVKD. CDR3 nucleotides: TGTGCCACCTCCTCCGGGACAGGGGGCTTTCCCAGCTCCTACAATGAGCAGTTCTTC. The encoded protein is CATSSGTGGFPSSYNEQFF.

This chain links TRBV5-1 with TRBJ1-2, with a tentative D call TRBD1 (5 bases). Germline CDR1 and CDR2: SGHRS and YFSETQ. V was clipped by 0 bases and J by 5 bases, with 11 bases between them. There are 14 residues in the CDR3. CDR3 DNA sequence: TGCGCCAGCAGCTTGGGAGGGGAAGATTATGGCTACACCTTC. This encodes CASSLGGEDYGYTF. Combining the CDR3 with reference TRBV5-1 and TRBJ1-2 gives the whole variable domain KAGVTQTPRYLIKTRGQQVTLSCSPISGHRSVSWYQQTPGQGLQFLFEYFSETQRNKGNFPGRFSGRQFSNSRSEMNVSTLELGDSALYLCASSLGGEDYGYTFGSGTRLTVV.

CDR3 sequence reads: CASNSEGQPQHF. The DNA for the CDR3 is TGTGCCAGCAATTCAGAGGGTCAGCCCCAGCATTTT. The rearrangement joins TRBV6-6 to TRBJ1-5; D uncertain. Trimming cost V 7 bases and J 6 bases, with 10 bases left between them. The CDR3 loop spans 12 amino acids. Per the germline V gene, CDR1 is MNHNY and CDR2 is SVGAGI (reference sequence).

The chain employs TRBV30 and TRBJ2-7, with D maybe TRBD2 (5 bases). The CDR3 is 14 residues long. With 3 bases removed from V and 0 bases from J, the gap between germline ends came to 12 bases. CDR1 GTSNPN and CDR2 SVGIG come from the germline V gene (reference sequence). The DNA of the CDR3 is TGTGCCTGGAGAGCGGATCCGGGCTCCTACGAGCAGTACTTC. It specifies CAWRADPGSYEQYF.

There are a few counts of this clone. The genes are TRBV11-3 and TRBJ2-1, with TRBD2 matching 8 bases. Germline trimming cut 1 base from V and 6 bases from J; bases unmatched to any gene: 2. Per germline, CDR1 SGHNT and CDR2 YENEEA. This CDR3 contains 14 residues. The CDR3 sequence: CASSLAGLANEQFF. The CDR3 nucleotides are TGTGCCAGCAGCTTAGCCGGACTAGCCAATGAGCAGTTCTTC.

The chain employs TRBV3-1 (or the pseudogene TRBV3-2) and TRBJ1-2; possible D gene TRBD1, 5 bases. Germline V gives CDR1 LGHDT, CDR2 YNNKEL (reference sequence). V was trimmed by 1 base and J by 4 bases, leaving 10 bases between them. The length of the CDR3 is 14 residues. The CDR3 sequence is CASSQVAGLYGYTF. The CDR3 bases are TGTGCCAGCAGCCAAGTGGCAGGGCTCTATGGCTACACCTTC.

The J gene is TRBJ2-7, the V gene TRBV7-3, with a possible D match to TRBD1 (6 bases). The CDR3 has 15 amino acids. Trimming shortened V by 3 bases and J by 2 bases, and 14 bases separated the two germline ends. Germline assignment: CDR1 SGHTA and CDR2 FQGTGA. The CDR3 protein is CASSLRGGVTYEQYF. In DNA form, the CDR3 reads TGTGCCAGCAGCTTGAGAGGGGGAGTAACCTACGAGCAGTACTTC.

The chain is built from TRBV5-4 and TRBJ2-2; 7 bases match TRBD2. Germline V gene data show CDR1 as SGHNT and CDR2 as YYREEE (reference sequence). The V and J ends lost 6 bases and 4 bases, in that order; junction bases with no gene match: 9. This CDR3 spans 15 amino acids. The chain's CDR3 is CASKPGTIGTGELFF. CDR3 DNA sequence: TGTGCCAGCAAGCCCGGGACTATCGGCACCGGGGAGCTGTTTTTT.

The chain combines TRBV3-1 (or the pseudogene TRBV3-2) with TRBJ1-1; D is possibly TRBD1 (6 bases). Germline V gene sequence: CDR1 LGHDT, CDR2 YNNKEL (reference sequence). The CDR3 length is 14 residues. V gave up 4 bases and J gave up 4 bases, with 13 bases separating them. The CDR3 DNA reads TGTGCCAGCAGCCCTGGGACAACTAGCACTGAAGCTTTCTTT. It yields the protein CASSPGTTSTEAFF.